The entry below gives a single TCR beta chain sequence along with its context. This sample stems from a study of blood T cell repertoires in COVID-19. Study information: Samples came from the United States, Italy and Spain, spanning acute and convalescent COVID-19. T cells, B-cell-depleted T cells, or PBMCs supplied cDNA or gDNA.

Seattle participants joined during active infection and were tracked over time. Trimming left V 6 bases short and J 0 bases short, with 14 bases between. Germline CDR1 LNHNV, CDR2 YYDKDF (reference sequence). The CDR3 has 16 residues. In the study's own analysis: Estimates of nucleated cell counts were drawn from the amplification of reference gene primers. Produced via immunoSEQ multiplex PCR; TCRdb's table is partial and in-frame only. The V and J calls and the clone size are those of that table, but D and trimming were determined from the DNA. The table shows around 40,000 clones, with roughly 89% occurring only once.

The sequenced sample consisted of peripheral blood. This TCR came from a man in his forties or fifties with COVID-19, enrolled during active disease. The chain joins TRBV15 to TRBJ2-2, with D maybe TRBD2 (6 bases). CDR3 nucleotides: TGTGCCACCAGAGTCGTCGGGACTCCGAACACCGGGGAGCTGTTTTTT. Its protein product is CATRVVGTPNTGELFF.